The 22 T cell receptor beta chains listed next were all sequenced from one sample in a study of cytomegalovirus exposure and HLA in healthy donors. PCR used 60 Vbeta primers and 13 Jbeta primers. Sequenced by immunoSEQ multiplex PCR; TCRdb stores in-frame clones only, minus some. Among 230,000 or so clones listed, about 90% were seen once. Sequences were obtained from PBMCs. Every receptor here comes from a girl aged 2 to 10 in good health and CMV-seronegative.

The chain has TRBV28 and TRBJ1-5; D is uncertain. There are 15 residues in the CDR3. V lost 3 bases and J lost 6, with 15 bases in between. Germline-derived CDR1 and CDR2 are MDHEN and SYDVKM. The CDR3 coding sequence is TGTGCCAGCAGTTTGCCTTCTTCCCCCAGTCAGCCCCAGCATTTT. It yields the protein CASSLPSSPSQPQHF.

A note on this clone: A read error may account for a junction end that differs from germline. CDR3 in amino acids: CASSFRQLNTEAFF. The CDR3 region has the DNA TGTGCTAGCAGCTTTAGACAGCTGAACACTGAAGCTTTCTTT. The chain employs TRBV7-7 and TRBJ1-1, with TRBD1 as a possible D gene (5 bases). Germline CDR1 SSHAT, CDR2 FNYEAQ (reference sequence). The CDR3 runs to 14 residues.

V and J are TRBV6-5 and TRBJ2-1; TRBD2 agrees at 8 bases. The germline V gene encodes CDR1 MNHEY and CDR2 SVGAGI. There are 16 residues in the CDR3. Losses at the gene ends were 2 bases for V and 5 bases for J; bases not matched to a gene: 8. The CDR3 protein is CASSYALGRDNNEQFF. CDR3 sequence (DNA): TGTGCCAGCAGTTACGCTCTCGGGAGGGACAACAATGAGCAGTTCTTC.

The chain couples TRBV9 to TRBJ1-5, with D perhaps matching TRBD1 (6 bases). The CDR3 is 15 amino acids. V was clipped by 8 bases and J by 0 bases, with 15 bases between them. Germline V gene data show CDR1 as SGDLS and CDR2 as YYNGEE. CDR3 in DNA: TGTGCCAGTGCGGACAGTGACCATAGCAATCAGCCCCAGCATTTT. It translates to CASADSDHSNQPQHF.

A word on this clone: One junction end does not reproduce the germline sequence, and a read error may be involved. The rearrangement joins TRBV7-9 to TRBJ1-2; TRBD1 matches 7 bases. The length of the CDR3 is 12 residues. Germline V lookup: CDR1 SEHNR, CDR2 FQNEAQ (reference sequence). CDR3 nucleotide sequence: TGTTCCAGCAGCTTAGGGGACAGAAGAAACACCTTC. Protein sequence: CSSSLGDRRNTF.

Regarding this clone: Different DNA sequences within this sample yield the same CDR3. The V gene is TRBV27, the J gene TRBJ1-2; the match to TRBD1 covers 9 bases. CDR3 length: 13 residues. Germline CDR1 and CDR2: MNHEY and SMNVEV (reference sequence). V gave up 6 bases and J gave up 4 bases; unmatched junction bases: 3. CDR3 residues: CASRGQGRYGYTF. The DNA of the CDR3 is TGTGCCAGCAGGGGACAGGGACGCTATGGCTACACCTTC.

The chain links TRBV5-1 to TRBJ1-1, with 8 bases that match TRBD1. Germline V gives CDR1 SGHRS, CDR2 YFSETQ. The V and J ends lost 1 base and 3 bases, in that order; junction bases with no gene match: 2. This CDR3 region has 14 residues. The CDR3, as DNA: TGCGCCAGCAGCTTGACAGGGGGGGACACTGAAGCTTTCTTT. Translating it yields CASSLTGGDTEAFF.

The chain carries TRBV21-1 and TRBJ1-2; the listed D gene, TRBD1, was not tested against the DNA. TRBV21-1 is labeled a pseudogene. The CDR3 contains 14 residues. CDR3 in amino acids: CASSSRTGGVGYTF. CDR3 nucleotides: TGTGCCAGCAGCTCGCGGACAGGGGGCGTTGGCTACACCTTC.

The V gene is TRBV9, the J gene TRBJ1-1; D gene ambiguous. CDR3 length equals 13 residues. Germline CDR1 reads SGDLS; CDR2 reads YYNGEE. V lost 4 bases, J lost 5 bases, and 12 bases lay in between. CDR3 nucleotide sequence: TGTGCCAGCAGCCAGACGGGAGGGACTGAAGCTTTCTTT. This sequence encodes CASSQTGGTEAFF.

This sequence joins TRBV10-3 and TRBJ1-2; 7 bases fit TRBD1. There are 14 residues in the CDR3. With V trimmed by 3 bases and J by 8 bases, 9 bases remained unmatched. Germline loops: CDR1 ENHRY, CDR2 SYGVKD. The CDR3 DNA follows: TGTGCCATCAGTGAAAACAGGGGACCCTTGGGCTACACCTTC. This encodes CAISENRGPLGYTF.

This rearrangement joins TRBV7-6 to TRBJ2-7; TRBD2 matches 10 bases. Germline V CDR1 and CDR2: SGHVS, FNYEAQ. J was trimmed by 1 base and V by 5 bases; bases with no gene match: 2. This CDR3 has 14 amino acids. The CDR3 nucleotides read TGTGCCAGCAGCCGGACTAGCGGATCCTACGAGCAGTACTTC. Its protein product is CASSRTSGSYEQYF.

The chain joins TRBV28 to TRBJ1-5, with D hard to call. Trimming removed 7 bases at V and 0 bases at J, with 10 bases between. Germline-derived CDR1 and CDR2 are MDHEN and SYDVKM. The CDR3 sequence is 14 residues long. This chain's CDR3 is CASTADNSNQPQHF. In DNA form, the CDR3 reads TGTGCCAGCACCGCAGACAATAGCAATCAGCCCCAGCATTTT.

V is TRBV2 and J is TRBJ1-1, with D perhaps matching TRBD1 (6 bases). In germline, CDR1 is SNHLY, CDR2 FYNNEI. Trimming removed 4 bases from V and 1 base from J, with 10 bases in between. The CDR3 consists of 14 residues. The CDR3 DNA is TGTGCCAGCAGTGGGCAGGGGAAGAACACTGAAGCTTTCTTT. Residues: CASSGQGKNTEAFF.

The rearrangement joins TRBV25-1 to TRBJ2-7; 14 bases agree with TRBD2. The CDR3 runs to 15 residues. J gave up 1 base and V 4 bases, and 0 bases lay outside the gene matches. CDR1 is MGHDK, CDR2 SYGVNS, per germline. In DNA, the CDR3 is TGTGCCAGCAGTGGACTAGCGGGAGGGTCCTACGAGCAGTACTTC. It specifies CASSGLAGGSYEQYF.

The gene calls are TRBV9 and TRBJ2-2; 7 bases match TRBD2. CDR1 is SGDLS and CDR2 is YYNGEE in the germline V gene. The CDR3 extends over 15 amino acids. The ends lost 0 bases at V and 3 bases at J; junction bases unmatched: 2. CDR3: CASSVVTSDTGELFF. The CDR3 DNA is TGTGCCAGCAGCGTAGTAACTAGCGACACCGGGGAGCTGTTTTTT.

The genes are TRBV27 and TRBJ2-2; D uncertain. The CDR3 loop spans 13 amino acids. The V end was cut by 5 bases, the J end by 1 base, with 5 bases between. Germline values: CDR1 MNHEY, CDR2 SMNVEV (reference sequence). CDR3 bases: TGTGCCAGCAGTCTAATGAACACCGGGGAGCTGTTTTTT. This gives the protein CASSLMNTGELFF.

The rearrangement uses TRBV19 and TRBJ1-5; D possibly corresponds to TRBD1 (5 bases). CDR3 length: 18 residues. The germline CDR1 and CDR2 sequences are LNHDA and SQIVND (reference sequence). V lost 0 bases and J 0 bases, leaving 15 bases between the germline ends. Here the CDR3 reads CASSIEGLRQYSNQPQHF. As DNA, the CDR3 is TGTGCCAGTAGTATAGAGGGACTAAGACAGTATAGCAATCAGCCCCAGCATTTT.

The CDR3 is CAWRLIYGYTF. The CDR3 region has the DNA TGTGCCTGGCGACTGATCTATGGCTACACCTTC. J is TRBJ1-2 and V is TRBV30, with D unresolved. The V gene lost 5 bases and the J gene lost 4 bases, with 8 bases spanning the gap. The CDR3 covers 11 residues. Germline values: CDR1 GTSNPN, CDR2 SVGIG (reference sequence).

J is TRBJ2-2 and V is TRBV13; TRBD2 is a possible D gene (6 bases). The germline CDR1 and CDR2 sequences are PRHDT and FYEKMQ (reference sequence). The CDR3 is 15 residues long. Trimming stripped 5 bases from V and 8 bases from J, with 18 bases between. CDR3 coding DNA: TGTGCCAGCAGCCCCCCGGGGGTGGCGGCGGGGGAGCTGTTTTTT. Translated, it gives CASSPPGVAAGELFF.

The V call is TRBV2, the J call TRBJ1-1; 9 positions agree with TRBD1. CDR1 is SNHLY and CDR2 is FYNNEI in the germline V gene. CDR3 length: 13 residues. V shed 9 bases and J 3 bases; nucleotides not matched to a gene: 5. CDR3 sequence reads: CARFRDRDTEAFF. The DNA for the CDR3 is TGTGCCAGGTTCAGGGACAGGGACACTGAAGCTTTCTTT. The whole variable domain, remainder taken from reference TRBV2 and TRBJ1-1, is EPEVTQTPSHQVTQMGQEVILRCVPISNHLYFYWYRQILGQKVEFLVSFYNNEISEKSEIFDDQFSVERPDGSNFTLKIRSTKLEDSAMYFCARFRDRDTEAFFGQGTRLTVV.

The chain combines TRBV7-7 with TRBJ2-1, with 7 bases that match TRBD2. Germline V gives CDR1 SSHAT, CDR2 FNYEAQ (reference sequence). The CDR3 runs 16 residues. V was pared by 7 bases and J by 0 bases, with 9 bases of the junction left unmatched. The CDR3 spells CASIQKGGSSYNEQFF. CDR3 nucleotide sequence: TGTGCCAGCATCCAGAAGGGCGGGAGCTCCTACAATGAGCAGTTCTTC.

The genes are TRBV21-1 and TRBJ1-2; the D call in the table, TRBD1, was not verified against the DNA. TRBV21-1 is classified as a pseudogene. The CDR3 covers 14 residues. The CDR3 reads CASSKEGQGGGYTF. The DNA of the CDR3 is TGTGCCAGCAGCAAAGAAGGGCAGGGTGGTGGCTACACCTTC.